This TCR beta chain was obtained from a study of response to subunit inactivated influenza vaccine. The CDR3 totals 13 residues. Germline CDR1 SGHRS, CDR2 YFSETQ. With 4 bases removed from V and 4 bases from J, the gap between germline ends came to 9 bases. TCRdb passed the RT-PCR reads through MiXCR, listing each CDR3 protein once. Of roughly 620,000 distinct CDR3 sequences listed, 10% to 12% are singletons. These sequences were also reported in another study, on T cells expressing NK-cell markers. That source adds: 5'RACE template switching with UMIs generated TCR beta cDNA. Of CD8+ T cells, about 1.0-8% belonged to dominant NKG2C+ clonotypes in several donors.

The rearrangement links TRBV5-1 to TRBJ1-3, with D unresolved. This TCR was recovered from a man over 45 who received an inactivated influenza vaccine. The sequenced sample was PBMCs from blood, obtained on the day of vaccination. The CDR3 region is CASSQNTGNTIYF. CDR3 nucleotides: TGCGCCAGCAGCCAAAACACAGGAAACACCATATATTTT.